This T cell receptor (beta chain) was documented in a study of blood T cells in healthy people across ages. Findings and limits, study-wide: Per million T cells, the diversity of TCR beta decreased roughly linearly as age advanced.

This CDR3 comprises 12 residues. Trimming stripped 0 bases from V and 13 bases from J, with 15 bases between. The V gene's germline CDR1 is GTSNPN and CDR2 SVGIG (reference sequence). The second PCR ran 7 to 11 cycles with a sample-barcoded 5' primer and J-beta primers. From the 5' RACE reads, TCRdb called clonotypes with MiXCR, one entry per CDR3 protein. The repertoire holds 550,000 to 700,000 distinct CDR3 sequences, with approximately 25% as singletons. With regard to this clonotype: The antigen is not known.

Extractions gave at least 5.5 micrograms of total RNA per sample. The gene calls are TRBV30 and TRBJ1-2, with D hard to call. Sequenced sample: blood. The receptor was derived from a woman aged 65 to 85 in good health. CDR3 loop: CAWSVLAGPGTF. The CDR3 nucleotides read TGTGCCTGGAGTGTCCTAGCCGGACCCGGCACCTTC.